The 9 T cell receptor beta chains reported below all come from one sample, sequenced in a study of T cells in Graves' hyperthyroidism and ophthalmopathy. Amplified TCR beta CDR3 regions derived from RNA transcripts. The TCR CDR3 first-round RT-PCR relied on the HTBI primer set. TCRdb re-called the multiplex PCR reads with MiXCR, one entry per CDR3 protein. The table has more than 300,000 distinct CDR3 sequences, 13% seen once. Sequenced input: blood. These receptors all stem from a woman in her late teens or twenties with Graves' hyperthyroidism.

This clonotype was picked up many times. The rearrangement uses TRBV15 and TRBJ2-7; D tentatively reads TRBD1 or TRBD2 (5 bases each). The germline V and J ends were trimmed by 3 bases and 5 bases, with 14 bases remaining between them. In germline, CDR1 is LNHNV, CDR2 YYDKDF (reference sequence). The CDR3 has 14 amino acids. CDR3 sequence (DNA): TGTGCCACCAGCAGTTCGACACGGGGCGACGAGCAGTACTTC. It yields the protein CATSSSTRGDEQYF.

The chain's CDR3 is CARRSGELFF. In DNA, the CDR3 is TGTGCCAGGAGGAGTGGGGAGCTGTTTTTT. The V gene is TRBV9, the J gene TRBJ2-2; no clear D. There are 10 residues in the CDR3. CDR1 is SGDLS and CDR2 is YYNGEE in the germline V gene. Trimming pared 8 bases from V and 8 bases from J, leaving 7 bases between.

This clonotype was observed at least ten times. The chain couples TRBV20-1 to TRBJ1-6; the D is unclear. This CDR3 contains 13 residues. Trimming cost V 3 bases and J 6 bases, with 9 bases left between them. Germline V gene lookup returns CDR1 DFQATT and CDR2 SNEGSKA (reference sequence). This chain's CDR3 is CSARAGFNSPLHF. In DNA, the CDR3 is TGCAGTGCTAGGGCGGGGTTTAATTCACCCCTCCACTTT.

The table lists this clonotype with a few counts. The gene calls are TRBV7-6 and TRBJ1-2; no definite D call. V lost 11 bases and J lost 5, with 18 bases in between. Germline CDR1 reads SGHVS; CDR2 reads FNYEAQ. The CDR3 loop spans 13 amino acids. CDR3: CAGNQPSQYGYTF. CDR3 in DNA: TGTGCCGGTAATCAACCATCCCAGTATGGCTACACCTTC.

This sequence joins TRBV7-6 and TRBJ2-2, with 7 bases identical to TRBD1. The V gene end was trimmed by 1 base and the J gene end by 5 bases; junction bases not matched to a gene: 4. This CDR3 contains 15 residues. Germline CDR1 is SGHVS and CDR2 is FNYEAQ. The CDR3 nucleotides are TGTGCCAGCAGCTTAGGACAGGGATCTACCGGGGAGCTGTTTTTT. Its translation: CASSLGQGSTGELFF. The whole variable domain, remainder taken from reference TRBV7-6 and TRBJ2-2, is GAGVSQSPRYKVTKRGQDVALRCDPISGHVSLYWYRQALGQGPEFLTYFNYEAQQDKSGLPNDRFSAERPEGSISTLTIQRTEQRDSAMYRCASSLGQGSTGELFFGEGSRLTVL.

Concerning this clonotype: Possible read error: a much larger clone is one base away. The J gene is TRBJ1-1, the V gene TRBV25-1; possibly TRBD1 for D (5 bases). Trimming stripped 3 bases from V and 0 bases from J, with 8 bases between. CDR1 is MGHDK and CDR2 is SYGVNS in the germline V gene. The CDR3 contains 14 residues. The DNA for the CDR3 is TGTGCCAGCAGTGACGACAGAATGAACACTGAAGCTTTCTTT. It codes for CASSDDRMNTEAFF. Combining the CDR3 with reference TRBV25-1 and TRBJ1-1 gives the whole variable domain EADIYQTPRYLVIGTGKKITLECSQTMGHDKMYWYQQDPGMELHLIHYSYGVNSTEKGDLSSESTVSRIRTEHFPLTLESARPSHTSQYLCASSDDRMNTEAFFGQGTRLTVV.

In its sample, this clonotype was seen many times. The chain links TRBV28 to TRBJ2-4; TRBD1 might be the D (6 bases). Germline-derived CDR1 and CDR2 are MDHEN and SYDVKM. This CDR3 is 15 amino acids long. V was cut by 4 bases and J by 5 bases, with 15 bases left in between. The CDR3 DNA reads as TGTGCCAGCAGTTCGACAGGATCGCGGCAAAACATTCAGTACTTC. This gives the protein CASSSTGSRQNIQYF.

This clonotype was found many times. J is TRBJ2-1 and V is TRBV7-9; 10 bases line up with TRBD2. This CDR3 is 17 amino acids long. J was trimmed by 4 bases and V by 4 bases; bases with no gene match: 10. From germline, CDR1 is SEHNR and CDR2 FQNEAQ (reference sequence). CDR3 coding DNA: TGTGCCAGCAGCTCCAGAAAAGCGGGAGGGCCTTACAATGAGCAGTTCTTC. Translation: CASSSRKAGGPYNEQFF.

This clonotype was found many times. The gene calls are TRBV20-1 and TRBJ1-5, with 9 nucleotides matching TRBD1. V was clipped by 0 bases and J by 7 bases; unmatched bases: 7. The CDR3 runs to 15 residues. Germline V gene lookup returns CDR1 DFQATT and CDR2 SNEGSKA (reference sequence). CDR3 amino acids: CSARDPGTGRQPQHF. CDR3 DNA: TGCAGTGCTAGAGATCCCGGGACAGGGAGACAGCCCCAGCATTTT.